This T cell receptor (beta chain) comes out of a study of T cell repertoires in ileal Crohn's disease. Overall study: All patients had surgery for stricturing (61%) or penetrating (about 39%) disease. From the resection specimen's proximal margin, biopsies were taken as MI.

The CDR3 length is 17 residues. Germline values: CDR1 SGHVS, CDR2 FQNEAQ. J lost 4 bases, V lost 2 bases, and 9 bases had no gene match. Turning to this clone: Its antigen is as yet unknown.

Measured with immunoSEQ multiplex PCR; TCRdb has only the in-frame clones, and not every one. The top ten hold approximately 73% of the sample, which has a few thousand clones, roughly 83% seen once. Time point specified: proximal margin of the surgical specimen (macroscopically non-inflamed). Findings of the study overall: Clonality above 26.8% at surgery always came with endoscopic recurrence.

The sample consisted of ileal tissue. The receptor's source is an adult with Crohn's disease. The chain joins TRBV7-8 to TRBJ1-5; 9 positions agree with TRBD1. CDR3 in amino acids: CASSLRINRGRNQPQHF. CDR3 nucleotides: TGTGCCAGCAGCTTACGGATAAACAGGGGGCGGAATCAGCCCCAGCATTTT.